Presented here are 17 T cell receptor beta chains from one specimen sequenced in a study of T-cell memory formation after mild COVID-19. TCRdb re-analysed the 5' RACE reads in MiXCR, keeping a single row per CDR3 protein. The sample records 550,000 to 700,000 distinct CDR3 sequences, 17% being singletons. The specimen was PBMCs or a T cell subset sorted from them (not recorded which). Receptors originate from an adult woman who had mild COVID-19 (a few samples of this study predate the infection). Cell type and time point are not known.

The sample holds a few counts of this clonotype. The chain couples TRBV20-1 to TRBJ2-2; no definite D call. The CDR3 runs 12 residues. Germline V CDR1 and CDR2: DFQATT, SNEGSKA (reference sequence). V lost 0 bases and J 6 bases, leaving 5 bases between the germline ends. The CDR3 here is CSARDIAGELFF. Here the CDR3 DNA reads TGCAGTGCTAGAGATATCGCCGGGGAGCTGTTTTTT.

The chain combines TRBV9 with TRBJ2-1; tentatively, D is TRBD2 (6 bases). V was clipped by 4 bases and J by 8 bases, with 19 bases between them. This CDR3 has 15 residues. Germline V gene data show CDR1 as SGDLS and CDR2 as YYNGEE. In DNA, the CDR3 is TGTGCCAGCAGCCCCTGGGACTTTTCGTCGGATGAGCAGTTCTTC. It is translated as CASSPWDFSSDEQFF.

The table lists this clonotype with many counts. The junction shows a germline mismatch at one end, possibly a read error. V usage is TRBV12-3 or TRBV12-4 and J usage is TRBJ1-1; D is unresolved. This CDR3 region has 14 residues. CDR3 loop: CASSLVGMNTEAFF. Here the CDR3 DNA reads TGCGCCAGCAGCTTGGTTGGTATGAACACTGAAGCTTTCTTT.

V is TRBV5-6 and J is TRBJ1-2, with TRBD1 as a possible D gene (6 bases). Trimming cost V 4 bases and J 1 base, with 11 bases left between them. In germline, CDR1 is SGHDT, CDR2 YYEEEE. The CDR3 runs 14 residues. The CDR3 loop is CASSRYRVNYGYTF. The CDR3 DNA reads TGTGCCAGCAGCCGATACAGGGTTAACTATGGCTACACCTTC.

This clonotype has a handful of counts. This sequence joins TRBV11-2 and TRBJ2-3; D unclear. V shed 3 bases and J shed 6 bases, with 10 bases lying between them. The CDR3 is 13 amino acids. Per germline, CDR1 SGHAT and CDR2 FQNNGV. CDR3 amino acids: CASSLSPSDTQYF. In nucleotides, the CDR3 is TGTGCCAGCAGCTTGAGTCCGTCGGATACGCAGTATTTT.

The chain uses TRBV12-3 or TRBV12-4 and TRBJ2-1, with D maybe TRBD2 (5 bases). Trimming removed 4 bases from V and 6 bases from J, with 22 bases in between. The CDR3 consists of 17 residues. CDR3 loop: CASSSSRLRVAPNEQFF. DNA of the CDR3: TGTGCCAGCAGTTCTTCACGACTACGAGTGGCCCCCAATGAGCAGTTCTTC.

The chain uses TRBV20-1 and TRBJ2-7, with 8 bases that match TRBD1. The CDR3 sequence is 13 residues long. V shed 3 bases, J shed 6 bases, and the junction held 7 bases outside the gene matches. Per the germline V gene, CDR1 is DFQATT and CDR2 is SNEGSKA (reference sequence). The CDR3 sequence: CSARKPGGGEQYF. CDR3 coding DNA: TGCAGTGCTAGGAAGCCAGGGGGCGGCGAGCAGTACTTC.

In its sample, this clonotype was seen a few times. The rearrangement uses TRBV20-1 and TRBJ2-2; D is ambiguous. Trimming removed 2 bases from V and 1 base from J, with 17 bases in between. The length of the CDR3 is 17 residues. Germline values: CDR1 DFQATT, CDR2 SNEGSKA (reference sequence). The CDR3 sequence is CSARPPAGQVNTGELFF. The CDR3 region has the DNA TGCAGTGCTAGACCGCCGGCAGGTCAGGTGAACACCGGGGAGCTGTTTTTT.

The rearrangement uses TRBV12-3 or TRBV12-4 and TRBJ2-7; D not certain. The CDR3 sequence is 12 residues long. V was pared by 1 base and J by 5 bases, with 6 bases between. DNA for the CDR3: TGTGCCAGCAGTTTAGAGTTCGACGAGCAGTACTTC. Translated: CASSLEFDEQYF.

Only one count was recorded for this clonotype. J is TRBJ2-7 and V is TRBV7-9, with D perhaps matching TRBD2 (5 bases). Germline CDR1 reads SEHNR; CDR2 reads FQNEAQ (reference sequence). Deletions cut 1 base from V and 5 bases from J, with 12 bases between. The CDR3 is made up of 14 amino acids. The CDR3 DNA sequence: TGTGCCAGCAGCTTAGGCACGGGAATGCACGAGCAGTACTTC. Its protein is CASSLGTGMHEQYF.

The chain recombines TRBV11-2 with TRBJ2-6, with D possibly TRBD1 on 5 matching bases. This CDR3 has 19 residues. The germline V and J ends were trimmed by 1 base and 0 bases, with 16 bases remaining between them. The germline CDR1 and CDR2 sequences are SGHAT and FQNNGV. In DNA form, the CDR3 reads TGTGCCAGCAGCTTAGCTTATGGCAGGGAAGGCTCTGGGGCCAACGTCCTGACTTTC. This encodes CASSLAYGREGSGANVLTF.

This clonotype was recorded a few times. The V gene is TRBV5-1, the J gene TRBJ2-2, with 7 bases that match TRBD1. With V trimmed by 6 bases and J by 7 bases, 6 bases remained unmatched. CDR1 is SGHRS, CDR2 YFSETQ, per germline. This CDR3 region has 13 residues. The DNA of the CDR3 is TGCGCCAGCACAACGACAGGGAGCGGGGAGCTGTTTTTT. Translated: CASTTTGSGELFF.

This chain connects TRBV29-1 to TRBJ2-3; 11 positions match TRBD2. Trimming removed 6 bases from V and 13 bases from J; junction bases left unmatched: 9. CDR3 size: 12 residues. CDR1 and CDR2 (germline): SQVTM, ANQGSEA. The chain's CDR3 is CSVGPTSGVEYF. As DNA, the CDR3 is TGCAGCGTGGGGCCGACTAGCGGGGTCGAGTATTTT.

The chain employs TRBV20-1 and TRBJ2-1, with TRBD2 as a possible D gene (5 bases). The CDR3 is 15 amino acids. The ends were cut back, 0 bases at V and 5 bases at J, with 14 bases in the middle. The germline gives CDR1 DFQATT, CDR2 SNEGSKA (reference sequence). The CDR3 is CSARDWGDADNEQFF. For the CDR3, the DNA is TGCAGTGCTAGAGATTGGGGAGACGCCGACAATGAGCAGTTCTTC.

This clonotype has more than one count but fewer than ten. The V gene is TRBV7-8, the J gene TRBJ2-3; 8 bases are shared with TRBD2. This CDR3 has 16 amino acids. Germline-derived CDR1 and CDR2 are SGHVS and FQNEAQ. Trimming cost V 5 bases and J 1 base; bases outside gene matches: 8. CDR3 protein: CASSPTSGGGTDTQYF. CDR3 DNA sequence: TGTGCCAGCAGCCCGACGTCGGGGGGGGGCACAGATACGCAGTATTTT.

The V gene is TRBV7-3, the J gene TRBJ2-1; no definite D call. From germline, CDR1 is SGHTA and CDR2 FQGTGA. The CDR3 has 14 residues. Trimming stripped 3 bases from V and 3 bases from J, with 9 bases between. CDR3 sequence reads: CASSFNPNYNEQFF. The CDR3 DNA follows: TGTGCCAGCAGCTTCAATCCCAACTACAATGAGCAGTTCTTC.

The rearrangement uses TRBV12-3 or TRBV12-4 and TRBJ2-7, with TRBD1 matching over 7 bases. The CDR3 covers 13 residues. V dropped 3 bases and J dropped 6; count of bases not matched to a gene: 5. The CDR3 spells CASSLGRDSEQYF. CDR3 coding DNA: TGTGCCAGCAGTTTGGGCCGGGACAGCGAGCAGTACTTC.